Below are 28 T cell receptor beta chains sequenced from a single sample in a study of shared clonotypes between healthy human individuals. Only in-frame clones appear in the TCRdb table, and some are missing; sequencing was by immunoSEQ multiplex PCR. The table lists 980,000 or so clones, less than 85% of them singletons. Sample: memory CD4+ T cells sorted from blood. Subset meaning: CD45RA-negative fraction. The receptors shown here come from a young man in good health.

This clone has only one observation. V and J are TRBV7-2 and TRBJ1-1; the D gene is possibly TRBD1 (5 bases). The CDR3 covers 15 residues. The V end was cut by 2 bases, the J end by 1 base, with 11 bases between. Germline lookup yields CDR1 SGHTA and CDR2 FQGNSA. The chain's CDR3 is CASSLIGAANTEAFF. CDR3 DNA sequence: TGTGCCAGCAGCTTAATCGGGGCAGCGAACACTGAAGCTTTCTTT.

V and J are TRBV15 and TRBJ1-2, with TRBD1 identical over 7 bases. After removal of 5 bases from V and 4 bases from J, the junction contained 4 bases not matched to a gene. CDR3 length equals 13 residues. Germline V lookup: CDR1 LNHNV, CDR2 YYDKDF (reference sequence). The CDR3 DNA reads as TGTGCCACCAGCCGGGACAGCGCCTATGGCTACACCTTC. Amino acids: CATSRDSAYGYTF.

The chain uses TRBV5-1 and TRBJ2-2; D not resolved. Trimming took 5 bases from V and 3 from J, leaving 8 bases between them. CDR3 length: 13 amino acids. Per the germline V gene, CDR1 is SGHRS and CDR2 is YFSETQ. CDR3 sequence (DNA): TGCGCCAGCAGGGGTTCTGACACCGGGGAGCTGTTTTTT. This codes for CASRGSDTGELFF.

This clone was seen ten or more times. The V call is TRBV28, the J call TRBJ1-6, with D possibly matching TRBD1 (5 bases). Per the germline V gene, CDR1 is MDHEN and CDR2 is SYDVKM. V lost 4 bases, J lost 9 bases, and 16 bases lay in between. The CDR3 sequence is 15 residues long. CDR3 sequence (DNA): TGTGCCAGCAGTTGGGGCGGCAGCATCGCTTCACCCCTCCACTTT. Translated: CASSWGGSIASPLHF.

This clone appeared a single time. The rearrangement uses TRBV19 and TRBJ1-2, with D possibly TRBD1 on 6 matching bases. V was cut by 3 bases and J by 4 bases, with 15 bases left in between. The germline V gene has CDR1 LNHDA and CDR2 SQIVND (reference sequence). The CDR3 extends over 15 amino acids. The CDR3 coding sequence is TGTGCCAGTAGTATCCAGGGGACGCGTACCTATGGCTACACCTTC. Its translation is CASSIQGTRTYGYTF.

The chain employs TRBV6-5 and TRBJ1-6; D ambiguous. This CDR3 is built from 15 residues. Deletions cut 6 bases from V and 7 bases from J, with 16 bases between. Per germline, CDR1 MNHEY and CDR2 SVGAGI. CDR3 amino acids: CASSTDYLGNSPLHF. In nucleotides, the CDR3 is TGTGCCAGCAGCACCGACTACTTGGGGAATTCACCCCTCCACTTT.

The chain joins TRBV28 to TRBJ1-2; no clear D gene. This CDR3 comprises 14 residues. CDR1 MDHEN and CDR2 SYDVKM come from the germline V gene. V was pared by 2 bases and J by 5 bases, with 12 bases between. The CDR3 region is CASSLTRGGYGYTF. In DNA, the CDR3 is TGTGCCAGCAGTTTAACCCGCGGAGGTTATGGCTACACCTTC.

The V and J genes are TRBV5-6 and TRBJ2-7; 8 bases agree with TRBD2. The CDR3 loop spans 15 amino acids. With 0 bases clipped from V and 4 bases from J, the junction kept 6 bases outside the gene matches. Germline V lookup: CDR1 SGHDT, CDR2 YYEEEE. CDR3 residues: CASSLEAGGRYEQYF. In DNA form, the CDR3 reads TGTGCCAGCAGCTTGGAGGCGGGAGGTCGGTACGAGCAGTACTTC.

A remark on this clone: A read error may produce the germline difference seen at one junction end. This chain uses TRBV4-1 with TRBJ2-1; 15 nucleotides line up with TRBD2. CDR3 size: 14 residues. CDR1 is MGHRA and CDR2 is YSYEKL in the germline V gene. CDR3 loop: CASSHGLAGGPFIF. In DNA, the CDR3 is TGCGCCAGCAGCCACGGACTAGCGGGGGGGCCTTTTATCTTC.

The chain has TRBV5-1 and TRBJ2-2; 8 nucleotides align to TRBD1. The V segment lost 4 bases and the J segment 0 bases; nucleotides outside the gene matches: 5. The V gene's germline CDR1 is SGHRS and CDR2 YFSETQ. This CDR3 contains 16 residues. Here the CDR3 reads CASSPRTGTNTGELFF. In DNA form, the CDR3 reads TGCGCCAGCAGCCCCCGGACAGGGACGAACACCGGGGAGCTGTTTTTT.

This chain joins TRBV7-2 and TRBJ2-4; TRBD1 matches 8 bases. V lost 0 bases, J lost 12 bases, and 4 bases stayed unmatched. The CDR3 contains 13 residues. Looked up from germline, CDR1 is SGHTA and CDR2 is FQGNSA. In DNA form, the CDR3 reads TGTGCCAGCAGCTTAGCGGGACAGGTCCGTCAGTACTTC. Protein sequence: CASSLAGQVRQYF.

The chain employs TRBV2 and TRBJ2-1; TRBD2 agrees at 8 bases. CDR1 SNHLY and CDR2 FYNNEI come from the germline V gene. The V gene end was trimmed by 6 bases and the J gene end by 0 bases; junction bases not matched to a gene: 4. CDR3 length equals 15 residues. The CDR3 region has the DNA TGTGCCAGCAGGGTCCTAGCGGGCTCCTACAATGAGCAGTTCTTC. As protein: CASRVLAGSYNEQFF.

The chain joins TRBV5-8 to TRBJ2-1; D possibly corresponds to TRBD1 (5 bases). The CDR3 is 15 residues long. V lost 4 bases and J lost 7, with 18 bases in between. Germline V gene sequence: CDR1 SGHTS, CDR2 YDEGEE. CDR3 region: CASSRLFGAGNEQFF. The CDR3 DNA reads TGTGCCAGCAGCAGGCTTTTTGGGGCCGGTAATGAGCAGTTCTTC.

V is TRBV7-2 and J is TRBJ2-7, with D perhaps matching TRBD2 (5 bases). The V gene's germline CDR1 is SGHTA and CDR2 FQGNSA. Trimming removed 4 bases at V and 3 bases at J, with 10 bases between. This CDR3 comprises 13 residues. The CDR3 region has the DNA TGTGCCAGCAGCTACACCCGGGACTACGAGCAGTACTTC. Translated: CASSYTRDYEQYF.

Regarding this clone: This may be a read error: a much more frequent sequence differs by one nucleotide. The identical CDR3 is also encoded by other nucleotide sequences in the sample. This chain links TRBV9 with TRBJ2-7; the match to TRBD2 covers 7 bases. The trim removed 0 bases at V and 4 bases at J, leaving 4 bases unmatched. CDR1 SGDLS and CDR2 YYNGEE come from the germline V gene. The CDR3 sequence is 14 residues long. CDR3 sequence: CASSVGTSGYEQYF. In nucleotides, the CDR3 is TGTGCCAGCAGCGTAGGGACTAGTGGGTACGAGCAGTACTTC.

The count of this clone is one. V gene TRBV6-5 combines with J gene TRBJ2-7, with 10 bases fitting TRBD1. Germline V gene sequence: CDR1 MNHEY, CDR2 SVGAGI. The CDR3 has 15 amino acids. V lost 6 bases to trimming and J lost 5 bases; unmatched junction nucleotides: 10. The CDR3 bases are TGTGCCAGCAGCCCGGGGGGACAGGGGAGCCACGAGCAGTACTTC. Residues: CASSPGGQGSHEQYF.

The chain combines TRBV7-2 with TRBJ2-7; the match to TRBD1 covers 9 bases. Germline V gene data show CDR1 as SGHTA and CDR2 as FQGNSA. The V gene end was trimmed by 5 bases and the J gene end by 4 bases; junction bases not matched to a gene: 6. The CDR3 spans 14 residues. The CDR3 here is CASSQQGAMYEQYF. CDR3 bases: TGTGCCAGCAGCCAACAGGGGGCGATGTACGAGCAGTACTTC.

V is TRBV25-1 and J is TRBJ2-1; 8 bases line up with TRBD1. V shed 5 bases and J 7 bases; nucleotides not matched to a gene: 13. This CDR3 contains 16 residues. In germline, CDR1 is MGHDK, CDR2 SYGVNS. CDR3 nucleotides: TGTGCCAGCAGTCCCTACCCCGGGACAGGTACTAATGAGCAGTTCTTC. The encoded protein is CASSPYPGTGTNEQFF.

The chain joins TRBV6-6 to TRBJ2-6; a possible D gene is TRBD1 (5 bases). The CDR3 contains 16 residues. Per the germline V gene, CDR1 is MNHNY and CDR2 is SVGAGI (reference sequence). The V gene lost 7 bases and the J gene lost 1 base, with 14 bases spanning the gap. This CDR3 is CASKKIAGSGANVLTF. The CDR3 DNA reads TGTGCCAGCAAGAAAATTGCAGGGTCTGGGGCCAACGTCCTGACTTTC.

The V and J genes are TRBV5-6 and TRBJ2-1, with TRBD2 identical over 11 bases. CDR1 and CDR2 from the germline V gene are SGHDT and YYEEEE. CDR3 length equals 18 residues. V shed 3 bases and J 3 bases; nucleotides not matched to a gene: 11. CDR3 sequence: CASSSSTGTSGSYNEQFF. Here the CDR3 DNA reads TGTGCCAGCAGCTCTTCTACCGGGACTAGCGGCAGCTACAATGAGCAGTTCTTC.

The rearrangement uses TRBV19 and TRBJ1-1; D is possibly TRBD1 (6 bases). Germline-derived CDR1 and CDR2 are LNHDA and SQIVND (reference sequence). V was trimmed by 5 bases and J by 2 bases, leaving 15 bases between them. The CDR3 is made up of 15 amino acids. Here the CDR3 reads CASSGWTVSNTEAFF. In nucleotides, the CDR3 is TGTGCCAGTAGTGGATGGACAGTATCCAACACTGAAGCTTTCTTT.

The chain is built from TRBV5-4 and TRBJ1-6, with a possible D match to TRBD1 (5 bases). The CDR3 spans 13 residues. The V end was cut by 3 bases, the J end by 5 bases, with 6 bases between. Looked up from germline, CDR1 is SGHNT and CDR2 is YYREEE (reference sequence). CDR3 amino acids: CASSSRDNSPLHF. The CDR3 DNA reads as TGTGCCAGCAGCTCCAGGGATAATTCACCCCTCCACTTT.

This clone has ten or more counts. The same CDR3 also results from other DNA sequences found in this sample. The chain couples TRBV27 to TRBJ1-3; D may be TRBD1 (5 bases). Germline V gives CDR1 MNHEY, CDR2 SMNVEV (reference sequence). Trimming shortened V by 4 bases and J by 7 bases, and 11 bases separated the two germline ends. There are 13 residues in the CDR3. CDR3 nucleotides: TGTGCCAGCAGTTCCCAGGGTGGGAACACCATATATTTT. This encodes CASSSQGGNTIYF.

The chain recombines TRBV11-2 with TRBJ2-3, with D maybe TRBD2 (5 bases). The V end lost 5 bases, the J end lost 4 bases, and 19 bases lay between the germline ends. Per germline, CDR1 SGHAT and CDR2 FQNNGV. The CDR3 is 16 amino acids. CDR3 in DNA: TGTGCCAGCAGCCCAAACTACGGACTCTTGGCAGATACGCAGTATTTT. This codes for CASSPNYGLLADTQYF.

This chain uses TRBV6-1 with TRBJ1-2; 8 bases fit TRBD1. Germline V lookup: CDR1 MNHNS, CDR2 SASEGT. V shed 3 bases, J shed 0 bases, and the junction held 9 bases outside the gene matches. The CDR3 is 17 residues long. The CDR3 bases are TGTGCCAGCAGTGACTATGGACAGGGAAGGGCTAACTATGGCTACACCTTC. Translation: CASSDYGQGRANYGYTF.

This sequence joins TRBV18 and TRBJ1-2; 7 bases align to TRBD1. This CDR3 contains 16 residues. CDR1 and CDR2 from the germline V gene are KGHSH and LQKENI. V was pared by 2 bases and J by 4 bases, with 10 bases of the junction left unmatched. CDR3 nucleotide sequence: TGTGCCAGCTCACCATCACAGGGGACTGCTGGCTATGGCTACACCTTC. It codes for CASSPSQGTAGYGYTF.

The CDR3 DNA follows: TGTGCCTGGAGTCGCTCCCTAGTGTCGGCGAACACCGGGGAGCTGTTTTTT. This gives the protein CAWSRSLVSANTGELFF. The chain couples TRBV30 to TRBJ2-2; D remains ambiguous. Germline V CDR1 and CDR2: GTSNPN, SVGIG (reference sequence). V was trimmed by 2 bases and J by 0 bases, leaving 16 bases between them. This CDR3 spans 17 amino acids.

V is TRBV29-1 and J is TRBJ1-4; no clear D gene. V shed 4 bases and J shed 3 bases, with 0 bases lying between them. CDR3 length equals 10 residues. Per the germline V gene, CDR1 is SQVTM and CDR2 is ANQGSEA. CDR3 sequence (DNA): TGCAGCGTTGCTAATGAAAAACTGTTTTTT. Its translation: CSVANEKLFF.